The entry below gives a single T cell receptor (beta chain) sequence along with its context. The protocol was immunoSEQ multiplex PCR, while the TCRdb copy is restricted to in-frame clones and leaves out a portion. In the table there are 65,000 or so clones, approximately 83% of which are singletons. While infection was still active, Seattle patients were enrolled and then followed longitudinally. The data belong to a study of blood T cell repertoires in COVID-19. Background on the study: The study drew acute and convalescent COVID-19 samples from the United States, Italy and Spain.

CDR3 size: 15 residues. Germline V gives CDR1 LGHNA, CDR2 YNFKEQ. Trimming at V came to 0 bases and at J to 7 bases, leaving 3 bases not matched to a gene. The source of this sequence is a man aged 30 to 45 with COVID-19, enrolled during active disease. Sequenced input: peripheral blood. The gene calls are TRBV4-2 and TRBJ1-4; 9 bases are shared with TRBD1. CDR3: CASSQETGGSEKLFF. In nucleotides, the CDR3 is TGTGCCAGCAGCCAAGAGACAGGGGGAAGTGAAAAACTGTTTTTT.